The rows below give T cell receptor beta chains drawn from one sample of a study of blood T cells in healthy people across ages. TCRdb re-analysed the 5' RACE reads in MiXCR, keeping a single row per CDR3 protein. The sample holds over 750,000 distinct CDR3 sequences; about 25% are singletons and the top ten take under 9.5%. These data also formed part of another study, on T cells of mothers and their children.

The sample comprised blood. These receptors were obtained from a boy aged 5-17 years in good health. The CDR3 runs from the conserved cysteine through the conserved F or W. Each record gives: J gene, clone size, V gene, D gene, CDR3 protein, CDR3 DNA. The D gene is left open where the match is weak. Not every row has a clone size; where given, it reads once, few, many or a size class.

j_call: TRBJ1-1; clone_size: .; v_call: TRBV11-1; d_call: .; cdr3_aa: CASTQQAGVNTEAFF; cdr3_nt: TGTGCCAGCACCCAGCAGGCCGGGGTGAACACTGAAGCTTTCTTT
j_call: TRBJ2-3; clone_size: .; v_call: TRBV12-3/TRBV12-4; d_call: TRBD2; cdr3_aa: CASSPAGGERNTDTQYF; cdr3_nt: TGTGCCAGCAGCCCCGCCGGGGGGGAGCGGAACACAGATACGCAGTATTTT
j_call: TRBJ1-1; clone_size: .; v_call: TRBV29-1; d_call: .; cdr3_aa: CSAPTGTGTAFF; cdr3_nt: TGCAGCGCCCCTACAGGGACCGGGACAGCTTTCTTT
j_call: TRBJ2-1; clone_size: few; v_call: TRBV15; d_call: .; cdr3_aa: CATSSWVEGAEYNEQFF; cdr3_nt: TGTGCCACCAGCAGCTGGGTAGAAGGGGCCGAGTACAATGAGCAGTTCTTC
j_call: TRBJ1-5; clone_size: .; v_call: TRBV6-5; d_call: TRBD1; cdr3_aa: CASSYGQGINQPQHF; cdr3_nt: TGTGCCAGCAGTTACGGACAGGGAATCAATCAGCCCCAGCATTTT
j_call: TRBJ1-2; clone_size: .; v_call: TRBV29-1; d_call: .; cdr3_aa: CSVEDRGNGYTF; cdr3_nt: TGCAGCGTTGAAGATCGGGGGAACGGCTACACCTTC
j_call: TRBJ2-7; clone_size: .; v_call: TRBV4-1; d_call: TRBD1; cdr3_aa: CTSSPAYRGSYEQYF; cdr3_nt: TGCACCAGCAGCCCTGCGTACAGGGGCTCCTACGAGCAGTACTTC
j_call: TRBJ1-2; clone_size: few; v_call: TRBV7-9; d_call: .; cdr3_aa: CASSLEVGYTF; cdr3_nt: TGTGCCAGCAGCTTAGAGGTTGGCTACACCTTC
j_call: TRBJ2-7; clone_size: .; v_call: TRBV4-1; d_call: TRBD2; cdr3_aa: CASSQGSGSESYEQYF; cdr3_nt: TGCGCCAGCAGCCAAGGGAGCGGGAGTGAGTCCTACGAGCAGTACTTC
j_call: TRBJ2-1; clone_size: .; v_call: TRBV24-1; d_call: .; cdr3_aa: CATSDLQGGGDEQFF; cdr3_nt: TGTGCCACCAGTGATTTGCAGGGGGGCGGGGATGAGCAGTTCTTC
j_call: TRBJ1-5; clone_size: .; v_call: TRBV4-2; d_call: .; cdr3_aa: CASSQEGGTNQPQHF; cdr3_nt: TGTGCCAGCAGCCAAGAAGGGGGGACCAATCAGCCCCAGCATTTT
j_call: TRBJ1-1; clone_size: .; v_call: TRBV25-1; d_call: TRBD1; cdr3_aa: CASSQTGVYAEAFF; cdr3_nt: TGTGCCAGCAGTCAAACAGGGGTATACGCTGAAGCTTTCTTT
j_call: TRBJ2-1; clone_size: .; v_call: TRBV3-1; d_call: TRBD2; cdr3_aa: CASSQVAGEQFF; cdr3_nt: TGTGCCAGCAGCCAAGTAGCGGGAGAGCAGTTCTTC
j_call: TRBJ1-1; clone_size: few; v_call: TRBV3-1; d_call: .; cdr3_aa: CASSRSQGNTEAFF; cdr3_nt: TGTGCCAGCAGCCGCTCGCAGGGGAACACTGAAGCTTTCTTT
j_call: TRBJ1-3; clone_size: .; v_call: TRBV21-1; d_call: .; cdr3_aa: CASSNWDSCSGNTIYF; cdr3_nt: TGTGCCAGCAGCAATTGGGACAGCTGCTCTGGAAACACCATATATTTT
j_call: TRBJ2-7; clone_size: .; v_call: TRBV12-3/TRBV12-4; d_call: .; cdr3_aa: CARNDRPGYEQYF; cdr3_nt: TGTGCCAGGAACGACAGACCTGGCTACGAGCAGTACTTC
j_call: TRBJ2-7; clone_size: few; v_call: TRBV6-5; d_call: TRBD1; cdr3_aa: CASSQQGANEQYF; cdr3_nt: TGTGCCAGCAGTCAACAGGGGGCCAACGAGCAGTACTTC
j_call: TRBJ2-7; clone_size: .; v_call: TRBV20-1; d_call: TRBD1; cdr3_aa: CSARDYRTGDPYEQYF; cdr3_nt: TGCAGTGCTAGAGATTATCGGACAGGGGACCCCTACGAGCAGTACTTC
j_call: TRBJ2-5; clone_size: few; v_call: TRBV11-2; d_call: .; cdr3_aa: CASSHPVETRGETQYF; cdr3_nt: TGTGCCAGCAGCCACCCGGTTGAGACACGAGGGGAGACCCAGTACTTC
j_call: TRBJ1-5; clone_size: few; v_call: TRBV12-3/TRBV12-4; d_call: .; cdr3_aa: CASSFREYQPQHF; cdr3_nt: TGTGCCAGCAGTTTTCGGGAGTATCAGCCCCAGCATTTT
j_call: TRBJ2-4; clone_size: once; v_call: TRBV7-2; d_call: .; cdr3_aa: CASSTSGGRNVQYF; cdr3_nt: TGTGCCAGCTCAACTTCAGGGGGGAGAAACGTTCAGTACTTC
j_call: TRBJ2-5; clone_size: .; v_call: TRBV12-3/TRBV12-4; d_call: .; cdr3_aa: CASSPRERTQYF; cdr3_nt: TGTGCCAGCAGTCCCAGGGAAAGGACCCAGTACTTC
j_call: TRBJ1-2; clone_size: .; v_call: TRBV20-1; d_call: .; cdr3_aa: CSARGLEGYTF; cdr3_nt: TGCAGTGCAAGGGGGTTAGAAGGCTACACCTTC
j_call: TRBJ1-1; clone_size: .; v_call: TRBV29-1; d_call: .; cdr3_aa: CSVVGGLNTEAFF; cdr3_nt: TGCAGCGTTGTAGGCGGCCTGAACACTGAAGCTTTCTTT
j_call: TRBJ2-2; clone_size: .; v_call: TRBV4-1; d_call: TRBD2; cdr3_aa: CASRPTTSGRSTGKLFF; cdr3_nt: TGCGCCAGCAGACCAACTACGAGCGGGAGATCCACCGGGAAGCTGTTTTTT
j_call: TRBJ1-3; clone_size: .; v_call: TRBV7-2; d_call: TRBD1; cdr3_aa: CASSLVPGQGGNTIYF; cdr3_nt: TGTGCCAGCAGCTTAGTTCCGGGACAGGGAGGAAACACCATATATTTT
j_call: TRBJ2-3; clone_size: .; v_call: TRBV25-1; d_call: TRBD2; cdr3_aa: CASSEWDSGNTDTQYF; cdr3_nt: TGTGCCAGCAGTGAATGGGATAGCGGGAACACAGATACGCAGTATTTT
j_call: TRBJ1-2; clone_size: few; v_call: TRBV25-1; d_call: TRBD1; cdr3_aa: CASRSQDRGLGYTF; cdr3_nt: TGTGCCAGCAGGTCCCAGGACAGGGGGCTTGGCTACACCTTC
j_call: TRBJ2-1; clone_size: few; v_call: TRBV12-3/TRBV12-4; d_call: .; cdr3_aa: CASSFDFEQFF; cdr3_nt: TGTGCCAGCAGTTTTGATTTTGAGCAGTTCTTC
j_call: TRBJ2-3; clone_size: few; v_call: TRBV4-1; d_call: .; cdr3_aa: CASSQAVPPADTQYF; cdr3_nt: TGCGCCAGCAGCCAAGCCGTCCCTCCTGCAGATACGCAGTATTTT
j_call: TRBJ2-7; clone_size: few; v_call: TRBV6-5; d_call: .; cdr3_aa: CASSYSGGLYEQYF; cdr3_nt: TGTGCCAGCAGTTACTCCGGGGGGCTCTACGAGCAGTACTTC
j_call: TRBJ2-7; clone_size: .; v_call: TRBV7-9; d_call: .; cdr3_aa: CASSPLNVKAHGGYEQYF; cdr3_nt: TGTGCCAGCAGCCCCCTAAATGTTAAGGCCCACGGAGGATACGAGCAGTACTTC
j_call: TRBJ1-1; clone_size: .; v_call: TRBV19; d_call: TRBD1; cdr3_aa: CASSEGQANTEAFF; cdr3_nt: TGTGCCAGTAGCGAGGGACAGGCTAACACTGAAGCTTTCTTT
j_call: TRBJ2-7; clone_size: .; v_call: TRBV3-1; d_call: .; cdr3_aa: CASSQVGRLYEQYF; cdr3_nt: TGTGCCAGCAGCCAAGTGGGACGTCTTTACGAGCAGTACTTC
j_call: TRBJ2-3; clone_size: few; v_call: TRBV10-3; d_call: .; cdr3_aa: CAITDADTQYF; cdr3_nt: TGTGCCATCACTGACGCAGATACGCAGTATTTT
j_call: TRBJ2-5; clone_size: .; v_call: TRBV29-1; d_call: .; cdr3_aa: CSVDMGLQETQYF; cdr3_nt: TGCAGCGTTGACATGGGGTTACAAGAGACCCAGTACTTC
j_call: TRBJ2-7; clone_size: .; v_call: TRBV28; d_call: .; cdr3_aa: CASSFLREVSYEQYF; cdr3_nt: TGTGCCAGCAGTTTCCTCAGGGAGGTCTCCTACGAGCAGTACTTC
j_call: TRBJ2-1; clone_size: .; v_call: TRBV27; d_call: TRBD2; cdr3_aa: CASRSPGLLNEQFF; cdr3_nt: TGTGCCAGCAGATCCCCGGGACTACTCAATGAGCAGTTCTTC
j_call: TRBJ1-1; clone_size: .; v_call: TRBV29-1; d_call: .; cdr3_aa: CSVEQLSTEAFF; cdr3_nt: TGCAGCGTTGAACAGTTGAGCACTGAAGCTTTCTTT
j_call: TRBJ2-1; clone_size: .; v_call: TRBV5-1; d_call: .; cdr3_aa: CASSTLGGGPYNEQFF; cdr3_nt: TGCGCCAGCAGCACCCTGGGGGGGGGCCCTTACAATGAGCAGTTCTTC
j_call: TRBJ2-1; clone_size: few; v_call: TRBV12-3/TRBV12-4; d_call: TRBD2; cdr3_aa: CASSSSGAAYNEQFF; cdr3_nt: TGTGCCAGCAGTTCTAGCGGGGCTGCCTACAATGAGCAGTTCTTC
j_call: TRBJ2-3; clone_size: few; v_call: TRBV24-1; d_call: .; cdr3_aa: CATSDLNTHPWKQYF; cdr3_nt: TGTGCCACCAGTGATTTGAATACCCACCCTTGGAAGCAGTATTTT
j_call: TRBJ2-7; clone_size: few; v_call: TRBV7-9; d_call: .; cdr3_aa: CASGDRWSYEQYF; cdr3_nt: TGTGCCAGCGGGGACCGCTGGTCCTACGAGCAGTACTTC
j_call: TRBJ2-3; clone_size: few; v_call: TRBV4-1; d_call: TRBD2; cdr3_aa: CASSQDASGRVTDTQYF; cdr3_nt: TGCGCCAGCAGCCAAGATGCTAGCGGGAGGGTGACAGATACGCAGTATTTT
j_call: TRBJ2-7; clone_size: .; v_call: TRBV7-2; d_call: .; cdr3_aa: CASSLADRKYEQYF; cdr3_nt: TGTGCCAGCAGCTTAGCAGACAGGAAATACGAGCAGTACTTC
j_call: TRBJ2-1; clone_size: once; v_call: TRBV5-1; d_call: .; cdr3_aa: CASSLEAFSYNEQFF; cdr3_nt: TGCGCCAGCAGCTTGGAGGCATTCTCCTACAATGAGCAGTTCTTC
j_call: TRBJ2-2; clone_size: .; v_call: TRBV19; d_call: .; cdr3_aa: CASSIWGETGELFF; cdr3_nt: TGTGCCAGTAGTATTTGGGGAGAGACCGGGGAGCTGTTTTTT
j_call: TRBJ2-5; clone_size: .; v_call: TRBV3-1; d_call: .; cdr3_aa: CASSPSWGVQETQYF; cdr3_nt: TGTGCCAGCAGCCCCTCCTGGGGGGTCCAAGAGACCCAGTACTTC
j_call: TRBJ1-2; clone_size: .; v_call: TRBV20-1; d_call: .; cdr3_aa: CSASSYGDLNYGYTF; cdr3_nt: TGCAGTGCCTCGTCGTATGGGGATCTTAACTATGGCTACACCTTC
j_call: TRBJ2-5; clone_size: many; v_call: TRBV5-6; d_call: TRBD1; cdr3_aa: CASSSDRGETQYF; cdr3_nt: TGTGCCAGCAGCTCGGACAGGGGAGAGACCCAGTACTTC
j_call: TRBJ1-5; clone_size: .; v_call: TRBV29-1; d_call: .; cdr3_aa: CSVDGGSNQPQHF; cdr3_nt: TGCAGCGTTGATGGGGGAAGCAATCAGCCCCAGCATTTT
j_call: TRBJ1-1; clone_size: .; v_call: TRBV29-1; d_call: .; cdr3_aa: CSVELGRGFAFF; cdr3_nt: TGCAGCGTTGAATTGGGAAGGGGGTTCGCTTTCTTT
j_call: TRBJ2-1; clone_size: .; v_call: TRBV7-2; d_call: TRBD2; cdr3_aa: CASSPGLADSYNEQFF; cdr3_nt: TGTGCCAGCAGCCCAGGACTAGCGGACTCCTACAATGAGCAGTTCTTC